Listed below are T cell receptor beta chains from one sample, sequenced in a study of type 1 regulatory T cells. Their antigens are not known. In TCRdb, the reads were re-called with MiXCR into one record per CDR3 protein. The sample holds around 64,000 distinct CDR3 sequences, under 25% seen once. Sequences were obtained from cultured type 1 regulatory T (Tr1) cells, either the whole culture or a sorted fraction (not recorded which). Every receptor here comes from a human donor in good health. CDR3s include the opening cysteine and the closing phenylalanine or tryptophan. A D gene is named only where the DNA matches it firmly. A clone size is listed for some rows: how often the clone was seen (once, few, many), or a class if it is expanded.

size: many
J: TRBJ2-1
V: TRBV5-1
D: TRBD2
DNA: TGCGCCAGCAGCGGAGGGACTAGCGGAAAAGACAATGAGCAGTTCTTC
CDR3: CASSGGTSGKDNEQFF

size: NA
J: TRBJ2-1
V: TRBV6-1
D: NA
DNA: TGTGCCAGCAGTGGGGGGAATGCAGGGTCCGGCAATGAGCAGTTCTTC
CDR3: CASSGGNAGSGNEQFF

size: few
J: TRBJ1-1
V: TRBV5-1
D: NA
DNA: TGCGCCAGCAGATTAGGGGGAGGCACTGAAGCTTTCTTT
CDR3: CASRLGGGTEAFF

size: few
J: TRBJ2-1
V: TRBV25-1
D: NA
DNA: TGTGCCAGCAGTGCACCGGGGAACAATGAGCAGTTCTTC
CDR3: CASSAPGNNEQFF

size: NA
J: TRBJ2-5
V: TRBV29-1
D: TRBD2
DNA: TGCAGCGTTGGAAGCGGGACGGAGACCCAGTACTTC
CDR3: CSVGSGTETQYF

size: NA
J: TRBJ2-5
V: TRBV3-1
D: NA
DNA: TGTGCCAGCAGCCAAGGGAAGGGAACTGAGACCCAGTACTTC
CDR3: CASSQGKGTETQYF

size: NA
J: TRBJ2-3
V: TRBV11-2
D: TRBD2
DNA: TGTGCCAGCAGCTTATCAAGCACTAGCGCAGATACGCAGTATTTT
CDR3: CASSLSSTSADTQYF

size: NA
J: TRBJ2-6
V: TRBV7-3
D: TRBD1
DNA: TGTGCCAGCAGCAAAGGAGGGACAGGGGTCGCTGGGGCCAACGTCCTGACTTTC
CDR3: CASSKGGTGVAGANVLTF

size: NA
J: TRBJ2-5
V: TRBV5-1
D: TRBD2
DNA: TGCGCCAGCAGCTTGGAACCCGGACTAGACGGGACCCAGTACTTC
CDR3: CASSLEPGLDGTQYF

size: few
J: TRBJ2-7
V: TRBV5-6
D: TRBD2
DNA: TGTGCCAGCAGCTTGGAATATAGGACTAGCAGCTACGAGCAGTACTTC
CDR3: CASSLEYRTSSYEQYF

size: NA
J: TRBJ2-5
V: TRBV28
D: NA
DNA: TGTGCCAGCAGTTCGAGTCTTGGGACCCAGTACTTC
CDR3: CASSSSLGTQYF

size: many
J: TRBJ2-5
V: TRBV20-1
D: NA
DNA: TGCAGTGCTAGAGAAGGAGGGCGAGAGACCCAGTACTTC
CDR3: CSAREGGRETQYF

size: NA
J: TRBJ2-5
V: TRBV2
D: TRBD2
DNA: TGTGCCAGCAGACCCACCGGGGGGACGGGAGAGACCCAGTACTTC
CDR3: CASRPTGGTGETQYF

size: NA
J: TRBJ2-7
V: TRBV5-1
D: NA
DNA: TGCGCCAGCAGCTTGGGGGACATGGGCTCCGAGCAGTACTTC
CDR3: CASSLGDMGSEQYF

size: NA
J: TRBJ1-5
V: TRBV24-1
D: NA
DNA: TGTGCCACCAGTGAGGCGTCAGGGATCCAGCCCCAGCATTTT
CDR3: CATSEASGIQPQHF

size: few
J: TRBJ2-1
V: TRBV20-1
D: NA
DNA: TGCAGTGCTAGAGAACACACGTCAAAGCAGTTCTTC
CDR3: CSAREHTSKQFF

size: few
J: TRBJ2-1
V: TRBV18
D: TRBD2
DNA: TGTGCCAGCTCACGAGGCACTAGCGGGATGTCCTACAATGAGCAGTTCTTC
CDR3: CASSRGTSGMSYNEQFF

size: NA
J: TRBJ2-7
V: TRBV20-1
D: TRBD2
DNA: TGCAGTGCTAGGACGGGGCTAGCGGGAGTCTACGAGCAGTACTTC
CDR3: CSARTGLAGVYEQYF

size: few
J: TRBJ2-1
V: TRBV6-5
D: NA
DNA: TGTGCCAGCATCCCCCAGCAGTTCTTC
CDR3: CASIPQQFF

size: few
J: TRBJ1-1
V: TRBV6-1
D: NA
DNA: TGTGCCAGCAGTGAAAAGACAGCGAACACTGAAGCTTTCTTT
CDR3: CASSEKTANTEAFF

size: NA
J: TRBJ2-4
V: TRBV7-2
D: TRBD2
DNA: TGTGCCAGCAGCTTCGGGACTAGCGGGAGTCCGGGGAACATTCAGTACTTC
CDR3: CASSFGTSGSPGNIQYF

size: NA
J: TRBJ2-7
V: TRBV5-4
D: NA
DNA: TGTGCCAGCAGCCTCCCGGGACATAACTCCTACGAGCAGTACTTC
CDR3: CASSLPGHNSYEQYF

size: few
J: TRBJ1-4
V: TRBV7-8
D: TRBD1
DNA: TGTGCCAGCAGCTTATTCCAGGGGGTAGGGGAAAAACTGTTTTTT
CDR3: CASSLFQGVGEKLFF

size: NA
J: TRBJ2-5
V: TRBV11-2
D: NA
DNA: TGTGCCAGCAGCCCCGGTGAACTCGAGACCCAGTACTTC
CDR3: CASSPGELETQYF

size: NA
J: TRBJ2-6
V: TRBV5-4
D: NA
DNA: TGTGCCAGCAGCGCGGTACAGGGTCCTGGGGCCAACGTCCTGACTTTC
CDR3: CASSAVQGPGANVLTF

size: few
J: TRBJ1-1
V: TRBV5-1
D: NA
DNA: TGCGCCAGCAGCTTGGACAGGACTGAAGCTTTCTTT
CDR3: CASSLDRTEAFF

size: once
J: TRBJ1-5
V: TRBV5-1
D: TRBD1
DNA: TGCGCCAGCAGCTGGACAGGAGGGGGTCAGCCCCAGCATTTT
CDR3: CASSWTGGGQPQHF

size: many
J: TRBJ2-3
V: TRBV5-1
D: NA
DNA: TGCGCCAGCAGCGCGGAGGGGGGGACAGATACGCAGTATTTT
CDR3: CASSAEGGTDTQYF

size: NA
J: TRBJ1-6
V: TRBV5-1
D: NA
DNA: TGCGCCAGCAGCTTCAGGGAGAGCTCCTATAATTCACCCCTCCACTTT
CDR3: CASSFRESSYNSPLHF

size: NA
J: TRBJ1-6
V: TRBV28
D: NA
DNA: TGTGCCAGCATTCCGCGGAGGGACTCACCCCTCCACTTT
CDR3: CASIPRRDSPLHF

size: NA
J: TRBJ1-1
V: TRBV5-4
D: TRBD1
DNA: TGTGCCAGCAGATGGGACAGTCACACTGAAGCTTTCTTT
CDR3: CASRWDSHTEAFF

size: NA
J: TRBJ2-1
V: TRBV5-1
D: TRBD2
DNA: TGCGCCAGCAGCTTCGGACTAGCGGACCGCTCCTACAATGAGCAGTTCTTC
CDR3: CASSFGLADRSYNEQFF

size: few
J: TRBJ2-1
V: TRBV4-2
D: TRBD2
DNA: TGTGCCAGCAGCCAAGAGGGAACTAGCGGGGACAATGAGCAGTTCTTC
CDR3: CASSQEGTSGDNEQFF

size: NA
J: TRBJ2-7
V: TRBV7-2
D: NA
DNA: TGTGCCAGCGGGGCCCTGGACGAGCAGTACTTC
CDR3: CASGALDEQYF

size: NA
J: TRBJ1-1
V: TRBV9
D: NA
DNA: TGTGCCAGCAGCCTACAACAGGGTGGCACTGAAGCTTTCTTT
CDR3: CASSLQQGGTEAFF

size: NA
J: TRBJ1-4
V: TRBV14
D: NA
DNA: TGTGCCAGCAGCCAAGAAGGGACAACGAGGGAAAAACTGTTTTTT
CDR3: CASSQEGTTREKLFF